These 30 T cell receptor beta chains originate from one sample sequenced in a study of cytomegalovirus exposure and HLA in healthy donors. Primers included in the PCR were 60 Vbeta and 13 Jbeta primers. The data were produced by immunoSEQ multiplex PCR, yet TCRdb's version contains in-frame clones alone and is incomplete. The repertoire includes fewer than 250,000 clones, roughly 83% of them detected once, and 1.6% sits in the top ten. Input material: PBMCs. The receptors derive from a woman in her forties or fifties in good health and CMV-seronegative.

The CDR3 here is CASRGPDPPHEQFF. In DNA form, the CDR3 reads TGTGCCAGCAGGGGGCCGGACCCTCCCCATGAGCAGTTCTTC. The rearrangement links TRBV2 to TRBJ2-1; TRBD1 is a possible D gene (5 bases). Germline loops: CDR1 SNHLY, CDR2 FYNNEI. The CDR3 loop spans 14 amino acids. With 6 bases removed from V and 8 bases from J, the gap between germline ends came to 17 bases.

The CDR3 bases are TGCGCCAGCAGCTTTGGACTAGCGGGAGGAGATACGCAGTATTTT. Translation gives CASSFGLAGGDTQYF. The J gene is TRBJ2-3, the V gene TRBV5-1, with TRBD2 matching 14 bases. Germline trimming cut 2 bases from V and 5 bases from J; bases unmatched to any gene: 1. The CDR3 is 15 amino acids. Germline CDR1 reads SGHRS; CDR2 reads YFSETQ.

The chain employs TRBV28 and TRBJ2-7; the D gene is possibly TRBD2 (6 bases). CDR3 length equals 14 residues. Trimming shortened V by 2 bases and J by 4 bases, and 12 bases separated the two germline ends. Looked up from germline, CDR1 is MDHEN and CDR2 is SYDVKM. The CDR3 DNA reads TGTGCCAGCAGTTTAGGGACTGCCCTTTACGAGCAGTACTTC. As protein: CASSLGTALYEQYF. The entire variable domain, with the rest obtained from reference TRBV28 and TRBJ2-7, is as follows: DVKVTQSSRYLVKRTGEKVFLECVQDMDHENMFWYRQDPGLGLRLIYFSYDVKMKEKGDIPEGYSVSREKKERFSLILESASTNQTSMYLCASSLGTALYEQYFGPGTRLTVT.

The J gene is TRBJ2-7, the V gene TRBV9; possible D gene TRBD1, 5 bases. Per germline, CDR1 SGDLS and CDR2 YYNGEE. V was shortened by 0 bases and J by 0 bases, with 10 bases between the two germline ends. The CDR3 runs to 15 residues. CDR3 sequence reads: CASSVGSRDSYEQYF. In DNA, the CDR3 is TGTGCCAGCAGCGTAGGTAGCAGGGACTCCTACGAGCAGTACTTC. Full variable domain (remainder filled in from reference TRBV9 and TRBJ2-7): DSGVTQTPKHLITATGQRVTLRCSPRSGDLSVYWYQQSLDQGLQFLIQYYNGEERAKGNILERFSAQQFPDLHSELNLSSLELGDSALYFCASSVGSRDSYEQYFGPGTRLTVT.

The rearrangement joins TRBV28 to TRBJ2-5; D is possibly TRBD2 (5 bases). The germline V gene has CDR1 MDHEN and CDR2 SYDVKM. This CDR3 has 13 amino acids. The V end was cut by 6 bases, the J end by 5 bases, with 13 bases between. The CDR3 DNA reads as TGTGCCAGCAGGGGTCCTCGAGGGGAGACCCAGTACTTC. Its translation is CASRGPRGETQYF.

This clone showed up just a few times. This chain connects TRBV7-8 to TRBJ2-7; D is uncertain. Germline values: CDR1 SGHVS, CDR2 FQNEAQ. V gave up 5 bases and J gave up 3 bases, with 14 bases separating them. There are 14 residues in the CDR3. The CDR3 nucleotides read TGTGCCAGCAGCATCCTTGCATCGGGCTACGAGCAGTACTTC. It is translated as CASSILASGYEQYF.

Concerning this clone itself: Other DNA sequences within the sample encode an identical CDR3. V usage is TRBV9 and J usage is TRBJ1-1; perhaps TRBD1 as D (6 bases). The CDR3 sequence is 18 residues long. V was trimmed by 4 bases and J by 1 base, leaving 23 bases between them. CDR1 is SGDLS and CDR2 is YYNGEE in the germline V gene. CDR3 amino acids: CASSTNPSAGVGNTEAFF. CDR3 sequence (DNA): TGTGCCAGCAGCACCAACCCGAGCGCAGGGGTCGGGAACACTGAAGCTTTCTTT. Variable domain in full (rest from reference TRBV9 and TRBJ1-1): DSGVTQTPKHLITATGQRVTLRCSPRSGDLSVYWYQQSLDQGLQFLIQYYNGEERAKGNILERFSAQQFPDLHSELNLSSLELGDSALYFCASSTNPSAGVGNTEAFFGQGTRLTVV.

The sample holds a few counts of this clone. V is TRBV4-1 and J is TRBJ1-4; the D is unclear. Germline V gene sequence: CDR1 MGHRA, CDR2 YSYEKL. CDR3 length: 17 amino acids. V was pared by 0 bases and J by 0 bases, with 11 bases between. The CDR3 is CASSQDLAVATNEKLFF. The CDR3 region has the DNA TGCGCCAGCAGCCAAGATTTGGCGGTTGCAACTAATGAAAAACTGTTTTTT.

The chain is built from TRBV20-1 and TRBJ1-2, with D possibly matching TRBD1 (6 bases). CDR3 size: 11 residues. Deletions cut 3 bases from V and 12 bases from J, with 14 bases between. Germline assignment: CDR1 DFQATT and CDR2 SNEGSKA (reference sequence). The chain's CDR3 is CSARGQTGHTF. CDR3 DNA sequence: TGCAGTGCTAGGGGACAAACTGGGCACACCTTC.

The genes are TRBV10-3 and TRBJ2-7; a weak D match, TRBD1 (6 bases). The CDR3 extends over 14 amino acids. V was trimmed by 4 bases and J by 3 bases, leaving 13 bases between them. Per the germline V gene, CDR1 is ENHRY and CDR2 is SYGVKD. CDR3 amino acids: CAISGGPLGYEQYF. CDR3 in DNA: TGTGCCATCAGTGGGGGGCCTTTGGGCTACGAGCAGTACTTC.

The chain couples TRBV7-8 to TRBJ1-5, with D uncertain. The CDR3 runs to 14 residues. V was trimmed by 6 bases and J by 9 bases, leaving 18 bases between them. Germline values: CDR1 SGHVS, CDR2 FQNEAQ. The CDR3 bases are TGTGCCAGCAGAAAAGGCCTGGTCGACTGGCCCCAGCATTTT. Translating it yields CASRKGLVDWPQHF.

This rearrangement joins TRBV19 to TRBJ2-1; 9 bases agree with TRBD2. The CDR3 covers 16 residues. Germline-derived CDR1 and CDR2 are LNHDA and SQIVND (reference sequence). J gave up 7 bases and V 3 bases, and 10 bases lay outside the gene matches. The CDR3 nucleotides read TGTGCCAGTAGTATGGTTCGGCGGGAGGGCCTAAATGAGCAGTTCTTC. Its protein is CASSMVRREGLNEQFF.

Here the CDR3 reads CASSEQGAGYGYTF. The CDR3 bases are TGCGCCAGCAGCGAACAGGGGGCGGGCTATGGCTACACCTTC. This rearrangement joins TRBV5-1 to TRBJ1-2; TRBD1 matches 9 bases. CDR3 length: 14 residues. Germline CDR1 is SGHRS and CDR2 is YFSETQ. The trim removed 4 bases at V and 4 bases at J, leaving 5 bases unmatched.

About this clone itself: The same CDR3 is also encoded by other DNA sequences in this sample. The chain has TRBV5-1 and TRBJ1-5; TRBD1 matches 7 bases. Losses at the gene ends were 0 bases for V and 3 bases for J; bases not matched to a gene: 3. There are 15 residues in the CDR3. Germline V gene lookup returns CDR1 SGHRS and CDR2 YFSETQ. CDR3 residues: CASSLAGTVNQPQHF. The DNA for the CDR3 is TGCGCCAGCAGCTTGGCGGGGACAGTCAATCAGCCCCAGCATTTT.

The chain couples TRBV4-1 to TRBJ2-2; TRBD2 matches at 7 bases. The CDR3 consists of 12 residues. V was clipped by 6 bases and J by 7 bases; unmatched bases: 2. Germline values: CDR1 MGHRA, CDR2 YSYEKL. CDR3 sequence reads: CASRWGGGELFF. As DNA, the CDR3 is TGCGCCAGCAGATGGGGGGGCGGGGAGCTGTTTTTT.

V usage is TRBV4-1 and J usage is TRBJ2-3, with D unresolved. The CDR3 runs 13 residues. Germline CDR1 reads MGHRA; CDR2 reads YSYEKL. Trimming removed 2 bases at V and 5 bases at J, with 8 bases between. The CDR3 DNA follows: TGCGCCAGCAGCCAAAACTCCCTAGATACGCAGTATTTT. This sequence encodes CASSQNSLDTQYF.

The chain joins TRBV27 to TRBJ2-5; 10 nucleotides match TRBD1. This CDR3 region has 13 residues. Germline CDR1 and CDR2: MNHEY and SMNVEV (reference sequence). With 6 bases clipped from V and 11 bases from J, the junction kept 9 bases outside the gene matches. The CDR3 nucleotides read TGTGCCAGCAGGGGACAGGGGTCAAGGGAGCAGTACTTC. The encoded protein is CASRGQGSREQYF.

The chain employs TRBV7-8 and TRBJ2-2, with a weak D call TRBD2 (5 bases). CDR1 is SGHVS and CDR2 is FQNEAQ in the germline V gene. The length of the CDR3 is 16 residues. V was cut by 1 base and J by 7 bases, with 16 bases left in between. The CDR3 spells CASSLEVSGFHGELFF. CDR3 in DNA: TGTGCCAGCAGCTTAGAGGTGTCGGGGTTCCACGGGGAGCTGTTTTTT.

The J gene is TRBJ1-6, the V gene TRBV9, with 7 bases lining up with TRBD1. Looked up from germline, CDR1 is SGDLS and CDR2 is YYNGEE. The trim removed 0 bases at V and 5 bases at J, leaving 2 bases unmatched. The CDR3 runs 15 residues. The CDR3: CASSVEGADNSPLHF. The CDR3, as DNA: TGTGCCAGCAGCGTAGAGGGGGCTGATAATTCACCCCTCCACTTT.

CDR3 nucleotides: TGTGCCAGCAGCCTAGACAGGGGGATCGGAGAGACCCAGTACTTC. This codes for CASSLDRGIGETQYF. This chain joins TRBV7-6 and TRBJ2-5; TRBD1 matches 9 bases. In germline, CDR1 is SGHVS, CDR2 FNYEAQ. The V and J ends lost 5 bases and 4 bases, in that order; junction bases with no gene match: 8. The CDR3 covers 15 residues. The complete variable domain, with remaining parts taken from reference TRBV7-6 and TRBJ2-5, reads GAGVSQSPRYKVTKRGQDVALRCDPISGHVSLYWYRQALGQGPEFLTYFNYEAQQDKSGLPNDRFSAERPEGSISTLTIQRTEQRDSAMYRCASSLDRGIGETQYFGPGTRLLVL.

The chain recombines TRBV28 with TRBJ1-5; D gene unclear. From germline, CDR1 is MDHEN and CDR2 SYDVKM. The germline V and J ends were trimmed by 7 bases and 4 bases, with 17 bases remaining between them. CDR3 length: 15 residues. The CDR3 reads CASKRHGDLNQPQHF. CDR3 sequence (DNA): TGTGCCAGCAAGCGACACGGGGATCTGAATCAGCCCCAGCATTTT.

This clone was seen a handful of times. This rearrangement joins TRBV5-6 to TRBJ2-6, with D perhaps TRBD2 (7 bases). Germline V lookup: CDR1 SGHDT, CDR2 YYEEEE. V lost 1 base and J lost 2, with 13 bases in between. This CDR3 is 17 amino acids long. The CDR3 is CASSLRGGGPGANVLTF. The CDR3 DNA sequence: TGTGCCAGCAGCTTGAGGGGGGGTGGCCCTGGGGCCAACGTCCTGACTTTC.

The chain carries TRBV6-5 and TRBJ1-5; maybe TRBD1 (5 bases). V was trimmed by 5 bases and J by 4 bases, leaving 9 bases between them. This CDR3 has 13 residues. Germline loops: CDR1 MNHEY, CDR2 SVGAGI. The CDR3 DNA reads TGTGCCAGCAGTAGACAGTATAATCAGCCCCAGCATTTT. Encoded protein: CASSRQYNQPQHF.

The CDR3 sequence is CASSLVSQGTYEQYF. CDR3 bases: TGTGCCAGCAGTTTAGTTTCACAGGGGACCTACGAGCAGTACTTC. The rearrangement uses TRBV27 and TRBJ2-7, with 7 bases identical to TRBD1. V shed 2 bases and J 2 bases; nucleotides not matched to a gene: 6. CDR3 size: 15 residues. Germline CDR1 is MNHEY and CDR2 is SMNVEV (reference sequence).

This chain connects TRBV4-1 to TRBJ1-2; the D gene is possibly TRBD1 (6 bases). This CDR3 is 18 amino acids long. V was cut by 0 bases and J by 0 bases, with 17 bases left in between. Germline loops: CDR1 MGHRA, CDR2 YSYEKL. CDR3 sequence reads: CASSQDLGQGTSNYGYTF. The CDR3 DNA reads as TGCGCCAGCAGCCAAGATCTGGGGCAGGGGACCTCTAACTATGGCTACACCTTC.

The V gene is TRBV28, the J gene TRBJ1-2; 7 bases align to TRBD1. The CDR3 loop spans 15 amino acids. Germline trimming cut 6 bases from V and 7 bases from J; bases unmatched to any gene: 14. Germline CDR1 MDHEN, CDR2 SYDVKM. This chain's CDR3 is CASRLSDRASGGYTF. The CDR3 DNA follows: TGTGCCAGCAGGCTGTCAGACAGGGCCTCGGGTGGCTACACCTTC.

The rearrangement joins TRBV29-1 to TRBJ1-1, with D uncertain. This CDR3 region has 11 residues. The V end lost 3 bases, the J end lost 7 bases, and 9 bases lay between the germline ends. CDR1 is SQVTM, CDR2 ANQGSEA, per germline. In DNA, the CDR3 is TGCAGCGTTGACCCAGGCCATGAAGCTTTCTTT. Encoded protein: CSVDPGHEAFF.

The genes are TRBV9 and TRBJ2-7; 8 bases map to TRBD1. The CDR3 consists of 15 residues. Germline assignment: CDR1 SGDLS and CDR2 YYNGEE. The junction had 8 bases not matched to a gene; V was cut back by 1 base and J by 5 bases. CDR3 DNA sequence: TGTGCCAGCAGCGTAAATATAGGACAGGGACACGAGCAGTACTTC. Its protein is CASSVNIGQGHEQYF. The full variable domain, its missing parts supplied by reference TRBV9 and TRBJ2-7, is DSGVTQTPKHLITATGQRVTLRCSPRSGDLSVYWYQQSLDQGLQFLIQYYNGEERAKGNILERFSAQQFPDLHSELNLSSLELGDSALYFCASSVNIGQGHEQYFGPGTRLTVT.

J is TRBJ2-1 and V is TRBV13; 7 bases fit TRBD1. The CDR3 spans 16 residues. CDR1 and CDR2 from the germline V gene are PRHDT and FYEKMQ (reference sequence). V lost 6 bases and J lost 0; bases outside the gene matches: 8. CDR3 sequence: CASRHGAGGSYNEQFF. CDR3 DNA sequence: TGTGCCAGCAGGCATGGGGCAGGGGGCTCCTACAATGAGCAGTTCTTC.

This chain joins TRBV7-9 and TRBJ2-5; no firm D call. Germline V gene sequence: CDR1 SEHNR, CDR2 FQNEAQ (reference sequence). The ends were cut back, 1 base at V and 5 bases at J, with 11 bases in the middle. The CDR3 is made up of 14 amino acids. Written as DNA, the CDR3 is TGTGCCAGCAGCTTAGGGGCTACAAGGGAGACCCAGTACTTC. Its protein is CASSLGATRETQYF.